This T cell receptor beta chain was sequenced during a study of cytomegalovirus exposure and HLA in healthy donors. General study findings and limits: Common viral pathogens (according to a later analysis) appeared linked to several of the most significant clusters. It has been reported that TCR beta sequences accurately predicted the HLA-A and HLA-B alleles of most subjects.

13 Jbeta primers and 60 Vbeta primers were used for the PCR. Measured with immunoSEQ multiplex PCR; TCRdb has only the in-frame clones, and not every one. The table shows roughly 180,000 clones, with under 90% occurring only once. Regarding this clone: Its antigen is not identified.

CDR1 SNHLY and CDR2 FYNNEI come from the germline V gene. This CDR3 is built from 18 residues. The ends were cut back, 6 bases at V and 0 bases at J, with 18 bases in the middle. The sequencing input was PBMCs. The source is a male donor in good health and CMV-seronegative. V is TRBV2 and J is TRBJ2-6; the D gene is possibly TRBD2 (6 bases). CDR3 loop: CASRPGLSLISGANVLTF. The DNA for the CDR3 is TGTGCCAGCAGACCGGGACTTTCCCTTATCTCTGGGGCCAACGTCCTGACTTTC.